This is a list of T cell receptor beta chains from one sample in a study of Graves' ophthalmopathy and Graves' hyperthyroidism. One entry per CDR3 protein, called by TCRdb with MiXCR from the multiplex PCR reads. The table lists approximately 480,000 distinct CDR3 sequences, around 15% of them singletons. Source material: blood. These receptors originate from a woman in her 30s with Graves' ophthalmopathy. CDR3s include the opening cysteine and the closing phenylalanine or tryptophan. The order of the fields is D gene, clone size, V gene, J gene, CDR3 protein, CDR3 DNA. The D gene is left open where the match is weak. Part of the rows lack a size; the others show once, few, many or a class for expanded clones.

-	few	TRBV19	TRBJ1-1	CASTLRGTEAFF	TGTGCCAGTACCCTGCGAGGGACTGAAGCTTTCTTT
-	many	TRBV30	TRBJ2-7	CAWSGGGVYEQYF	TGTGCCTGGAGTGGAGGGGGGGTCTACGAGCAGTACTTC
TRBD1	few	TRBV10-3	TRBJ1-1	CAISEGDRGRGNTEAFF	TGTGCCATCAGTGAAGGGGACAGGGGGCGCGGGAACACTGAAGCTTTCTTT
-	many	TRBV12-5	TRBJ2-5	CASGYPGGWGQQETQYF	TGTGCTAGTGGCTACCCAGGGGGGTGGGGACAACAAGAGACCCAGTACTTC
-	-	TRBV12-3/TRBV12-4	TRBJ1-1	CASSLKRGATEAFF	TGTGCCAGCAGTTTGAAGAGGGGTGCCACTGAAGCTTTCTTT
TRBD1	many	TRBV5-1	TRBJ2-7	CASSSFATDRGGYEQYF	TGCGCCAGCAGCTCCTTTGCGACGGACAGGGGGGGATACGAGCAGTACTTC
TRBD2	many	TRBV4-1	TRBJ2-7	CASSQASLAGVDEQYF	TGCGCCAGCAGCCAAGCTTCGTTAGCGGGAGTTGACGAGCAGTACTTC
TRBD1	many	TRBV7-3	TRBJ2-2	CASRGQGTGTGELFF	TGTGCCAGCAGGGGACAGGGTACAGGAACCGGGGAGCTGTTTTTT
-	many	TRBV28	TRBJ1-2	CASSFDRIYGYTF	TGTGCCAGCAGTTTCGACAGGATCTATGGCTACACCTTC
-	many	TRBV13	TRBJ1-2	CASSNWTASNYGYTF	TGTGCCAGCAGCAACTGGACAGCATCTAACTATGGCTACACCTTC
-	many	TRBV12-3/TRBV12-4	TRBJ1-5	CASSLDISGQPQHF	TGTGCCAGCAGTTTGGACATTTCGGGACAGCCCCAGCATTTT
-	many	TRBV6-4	TRBJ1-5	CASRADGAGLGNQPQHF	TGTGCCAGCAGGGCGGACGGGGCCGGGCTGGGCAATCAGCCCCAGCATTTT
-	many	TRBV28	TRBJ2-7	CASRSTTATHEEQYF	TGTGCCAGCAGATCAACGACAGCCACCCATGAGGAGCAGTACTTC
-	many	TRBV7-2	TRBJ1-5	CASSSWGDQPQHF	TGTGCCAGCAGCTCCTGGGGTGATCAGCCCCAGCATTTT
TRBD1	many	TRBV15	TRBJ2-1	CATSRQGASSYNEQFF	TGTGCCACCAGCAGACAGGGGGCAAGCTCCTACAATGAGCAGTTCTTC
-	-	TRBV2	TRBJ2-5	CASSESGPMKTQYF	TGTGCCAGCAGTGAAAGCGGGCCAATGAAGACCCAGTACTTC
TRBD2	-	TRBV28	TRBJ2-7	CASSRGTSGGPYEQYF	TGTGCCAGCAGTCGAGGGACTAGCGGGGGGCCCTACGAGCAGTACTTC
-	many	TRBV2	TRBJ2-7	CASSEQGSGYEQYF	TGTGCCAGCAGTGAGCAGGGGTCTGGGTACGAGCAGTACTTC
-	many	TRBV6-5	TRBJ1-2	CASSYSGRTNYGYTF	TGTGCCAGCAGTTACTCGGGCCGTACTAACTATGGCTACACCTTC
-	many	TRBV12-3/TRBV12-4	TRBJ1-1	CASSLVYTEAFF	TGTGCCAGCAGTTTGGTATACACTGAAGCTTTCTTT
TRBD2	many	TRBV6-1	TRBJ2-7	CASSEPLLTSGSPHEQYF	TGTGCCAGCAGTGAACCACTACTAACTAGCGGGAGCCCCCACGAGCAGTACTTC
-	many	TRBV6-2/TRBV6-3	TRBJ1-1	CASISGTNTEAFF	TGTGCCAGCATATCCGGGACGAACACTGAAGCTTTCTTT
TRBD2	many	TRBV6-5	TRBJ2-2	CASSTGGRGELFF	TGTGCCAGCAGTACGGGGGGGAGGGGGGAGCTGTTTTTT
-	-	TRBV7-7	TRBJ2-6	CASSPDSGANVLTF	TGTGCTAGCAGCCCCGACTCTGGGGCCAACGTCCTGACTTTC
-	many	TRBV7-3	TRBJ2-7	CASSLTGDSAYEQYF	TGTGCCAGCAGCTTAACCGGGGATTCCGCCTACGAGCAGTACTTC
TRBD1	once	TRBV27	TRBJ1-2	CASSSEGPDREDGYTF	TGTGCCAGCAGTTCCGAGGGCCCGGACAGGGAGGACGGCTACACCTTC
-	few	TRBV13	TRBJ1-2	CASSFGANREPYYGYTF	TGTGCCAGCAGCTTCGGGGCGAACAGGGAGCCCTACTATGGCTACACCTTC
-	once	TRBV6-2/TRBV6-3	TRBJ2-5	CASSYIETQYF	TGTGCCAGCAGCTATATCGAGACCCAGTACTTC
-	many	TRBV29-1	TRBJ2-2	CSVDHQGTGELFF	TGCAGCGTTGACCACCAGGGCACCGGGGAGCTGTTTTTT
-	many	TRBV5-1	TRBJ1-1	CASRPGQMNTEAFF	TGCGCCAGCAGACCCGGACAGATGAACACTGAAGCTTTCTTT
-	many	TRBV12-3/TRBV12-4	TRBJ1-2	CASSPILQEANYGYTF	TGTGCCAGCAGCCCCATCCTTCAGGAGGCTAACTATGGCTACACCTTC
-	many	TRBV20-1	TRBJ1-1	CSALPLSNTEAFF	TGCAGTGCCCTCCCTCTTTCGAACACTGAAGCTTTCTTT
-	-	TRBV20-1	TRBJ2-4	CSASGHILTKNIQYF	TGCAGTGCTAGTGGTCATATCTTGACCAAAAACATTCAGTACTTC
-	many	TRBV4-2	TRBJ2-5	CASSQGGIQETQYF	TGTGCCAGCAGCCAAGGTGGCATACAAGAGACCCAGTACTTC
TRBD2	many	TRBV6-2/TRBV6-3	TRBJ2-2	CASQFSGTGELFF	TGTGCCAGCCAGTTTAGCGGGACCGGGGAGCTGTTTTTT
-	-	TRBV12-3/TRBV12-4	TRBJ2-5	CASSLAGAQTQYF	TGTGCCAGCAGTTTAGCAGGGGCGCAGACCCAGTACTTC
-	many	TRBV6-1	TRBJ1-1	CASSVFGRGAFF	TGTGCCAGCAGTGTTTTCGGGCGGGGAGCTTTCTTT
TRBD1	many	TRBV5-1	TRBJ1-2	CASSWGPGTGRGYTF	TGCGCCAGCAGCTGGGGACCTGGGACAGGGAGAGGCTACACCTTC
TRBD1	many	TRBV12-3/TRBV12-4	TRBJ1-2	CASATGGNYGYTF	TGTGCCAGCGCCACAGGGGGGAACTATGGCTACACCTTC
-	many	TRBV29-1	TRBJ2-5	CSVEWGLVETQYF	TGCAGCGTTGAGTGGGGGCTCGTAGAGACCCAGTACTTC
-	few	TRBV30	TRBJ1-1	CAWSVGSEAFF	TGTGCCTGGAGTGTAGGGTCTGAAGCTTTCTTT
-	many	TRBV2	TRBJ1-5	CASLRESGSPQHF	TGTGCCAGCCTCCGGGAGAGCGGGTCGCCCCAGCATTTT
-	many	TRBV7-8	TRBJ2-5	CASNPPQAGNQETQYF	TGTGCCAGCAATCCCCCCCAGGCAGGAAACCAAGAGACCCAGTACTTC
-	many	TRBV18	TRBJ1-1	CASSPQGPNTEAFF	TGTGCCAGCTCACCGCAGGGACCCAACACTGAAGCTTTCTTT
TRBD1	many	TRBV28	TRBJ1-5	CASRQPGTGTQPQHF	TGTGCCAGCAGGCAGCCCGGGACAGGGACTCAGCCCCAGCATTTT
TRBD1	many	TRBV4-1	TRBJ2-7	CASSQQGAGSYEQYF	TGCGCCAGCAGCCAGCAGGGGGCTGGCTCCTACGAGCAGTACTTC
-	few	TRBV13	TRBJ2-7	CASSSTQLTSSYEQYF	TGTGCCAGCAGCTCTACTCAACTTACTAGCTCCTACGAGCAGTACTTC
-	many	TRBV28	TRBJ1-2	CASSILMGMQGYTF	TGTGCCAGCAGCATACTCATGGGGATGCAGGGCTACACCTTC